This T cell receptor beta chain was captured by sequencing in a study of OX40 agonist ivuxolimab in advanced cancers. Points from the study as a whole: Those patients achieving a partial response at 0.1-3.0 mg/kg showed among the lowest clonal expansion.

Sequencing was performed with immunoSEQ multiplex PCR; in TCRdb, only in-frame clones are kept and a portion is missing. Of about 46,000 clones in the sample, 70% to 85% were seen once. V shed 0 bases and J 4 bases; nucleotides not matched to a gene: 5. The germline gives CDR1 LNHNV, CDR2 YYDKDF (reference sequence). The CDR3 is made up of 15 amino acids. Comment on this clone: Its antigen is as yet unknown.

The material was CD4+ or CD8+ T cells sorted from blood, obtained in a trial of the OX40 agonist ivuxolimab. The chain employs TRBV15 and TRBJ2-7; TRBD1 matches 8 bases. This TCR was recovered from an adult with an advanced solid tumor such as melanoma, head and neck, liver or kidney cancer. The CDR3 DNA reads TGTGCCACCAGCAGAGATCCAGGGGGCGTTTACGAGCAGTACTTC. This codes for CATSRDPGGVYEQYF.